Listed below are T cell receptor beta chains from one sample, sequenced in a study of blood T cell repertoires in COVID-19. Some clones are missing from TCRdb's copy, which holds only in-frame ones; the method was immunoSEQ multiplex PCR. The sample holds about 330,000 clones; 75% to 90% are singletons and the top ten take more than 5%. The material sequenced was PBMCs or T cells enriched from blood (not recorded which). The receptors stem from a man aged 25 to 40 who had recovered from COVID-19. Each CDR3 is given with its conserved first and last residue.

v_call cdr3_aa
TRBV19 CASMSGWNGQPQHF
TRBV12-5 CASGKSGVQETQYF
TRBV10-2 CASKLLAGDSYEQYF
TRBV10-2 CASALGVPYNEQFF
TRBV5-4 CASSFAGGALYNSPLHF
TRBV12-3/TRBV12-4 CASRRGAGVEQYF
TRBV11-2 CASSPQTASYEQYF
TRBV9 CASSPGQGFAGNTIYF
TRBV6-5 CASSYSGGGQPQHF
TRBV2 CASSEQGGLYEQYF
TRBV9 CASSVSLAGVYNEQFF
TRBV6-5 CASNGQGYYNEQFF
TRBV2 CASSVVGRVNQPQHF
TRBV4-1 CASSPLASGGAGANVLTF
TRBV5-8 CASSLVSDRTPGGDTEAFF
TRBV28 CAISGGRGRSGKLFF
TRBV11-2 CASSLDGSYYEQYF
TRBV19 CASSIWRGGATAKNIQYF